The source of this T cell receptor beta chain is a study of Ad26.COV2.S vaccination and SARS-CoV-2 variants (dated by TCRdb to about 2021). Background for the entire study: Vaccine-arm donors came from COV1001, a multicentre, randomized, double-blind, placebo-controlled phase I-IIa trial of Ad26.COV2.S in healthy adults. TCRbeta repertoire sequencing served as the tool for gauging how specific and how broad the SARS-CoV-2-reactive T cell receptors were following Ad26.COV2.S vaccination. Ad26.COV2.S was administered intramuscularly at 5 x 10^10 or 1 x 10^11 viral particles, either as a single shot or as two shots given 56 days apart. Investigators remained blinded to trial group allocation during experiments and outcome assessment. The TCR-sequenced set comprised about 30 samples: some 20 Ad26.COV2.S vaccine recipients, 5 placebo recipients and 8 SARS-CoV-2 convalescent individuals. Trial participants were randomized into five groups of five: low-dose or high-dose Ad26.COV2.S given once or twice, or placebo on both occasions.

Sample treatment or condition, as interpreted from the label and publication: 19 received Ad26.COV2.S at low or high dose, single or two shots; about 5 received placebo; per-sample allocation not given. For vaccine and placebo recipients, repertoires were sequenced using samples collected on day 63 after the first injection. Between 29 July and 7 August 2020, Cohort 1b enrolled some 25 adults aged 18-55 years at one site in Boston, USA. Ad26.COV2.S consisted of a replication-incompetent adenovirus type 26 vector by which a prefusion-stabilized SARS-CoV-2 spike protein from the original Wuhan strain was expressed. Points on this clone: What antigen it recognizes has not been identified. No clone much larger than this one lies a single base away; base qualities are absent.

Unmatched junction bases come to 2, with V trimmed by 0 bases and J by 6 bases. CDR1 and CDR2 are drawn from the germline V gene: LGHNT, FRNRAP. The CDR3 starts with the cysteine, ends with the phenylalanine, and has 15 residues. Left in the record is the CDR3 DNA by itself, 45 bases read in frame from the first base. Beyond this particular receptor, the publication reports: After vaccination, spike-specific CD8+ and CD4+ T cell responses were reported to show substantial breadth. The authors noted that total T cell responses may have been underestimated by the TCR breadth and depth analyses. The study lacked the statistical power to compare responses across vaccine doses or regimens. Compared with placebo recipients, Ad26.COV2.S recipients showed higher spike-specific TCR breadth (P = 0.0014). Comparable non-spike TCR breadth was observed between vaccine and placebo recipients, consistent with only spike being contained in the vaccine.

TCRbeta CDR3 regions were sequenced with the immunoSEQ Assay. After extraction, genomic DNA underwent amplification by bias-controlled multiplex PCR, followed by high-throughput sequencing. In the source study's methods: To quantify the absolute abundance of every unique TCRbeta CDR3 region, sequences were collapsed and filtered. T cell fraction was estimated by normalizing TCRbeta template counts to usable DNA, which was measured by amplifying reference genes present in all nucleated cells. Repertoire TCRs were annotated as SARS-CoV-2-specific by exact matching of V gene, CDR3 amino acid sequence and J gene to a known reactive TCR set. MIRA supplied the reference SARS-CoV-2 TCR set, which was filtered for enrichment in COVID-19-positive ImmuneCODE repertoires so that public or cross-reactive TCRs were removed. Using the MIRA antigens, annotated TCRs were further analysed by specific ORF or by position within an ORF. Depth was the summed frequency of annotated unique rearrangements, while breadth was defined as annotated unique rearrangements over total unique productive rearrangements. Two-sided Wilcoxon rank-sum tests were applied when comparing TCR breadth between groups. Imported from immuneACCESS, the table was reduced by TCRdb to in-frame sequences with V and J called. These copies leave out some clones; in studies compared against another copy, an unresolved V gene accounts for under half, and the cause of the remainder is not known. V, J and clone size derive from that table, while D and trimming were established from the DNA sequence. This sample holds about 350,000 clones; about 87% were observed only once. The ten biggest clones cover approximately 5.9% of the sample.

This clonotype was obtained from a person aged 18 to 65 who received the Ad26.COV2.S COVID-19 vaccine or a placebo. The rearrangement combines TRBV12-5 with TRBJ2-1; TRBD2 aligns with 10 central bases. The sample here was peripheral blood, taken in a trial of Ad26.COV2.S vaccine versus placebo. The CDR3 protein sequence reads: CASGLVASGSNEQFF. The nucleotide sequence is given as TGTGCTAGTGGTTTGGTAGCTAGCGGGAGCAATGAGCAGTTCTTC.